This passage covers 5 T cell receptor beta chains from one sample sequenced in a study of blood T cell repertoires in COVID-19. This table comes from immunoSEQ multiplex PCR, and its TCRdb copy is limited to in-frame clones, with some not included. The data show roughly 700,000 clones, about nine tenths seen once. The specimen was peripheral blood. The receptors here all came from a woman under 30 with acute or convalescent COVID-19.

This chain joins TRBV9 and TRBJ1-5, with TRBD1 matching 7 bases. The ends lost 0 bases at V and 8 bases at J; junction bases unmatched: 8. The CDR3 extends over 15 amino acids. Germline CDR1 reads SGDLS; CDR2 reads YYNGEE. Here the CDR3 reads CASSVGQGQWEPQHF. CDR3 nucleotides: TGTGCCAGCAGCGTAGGACAGGGCCAATGGGAGCCCCAGCATTTT.

This clone has just one count. The J gene is TRBJ2-4, the V gene TRBV4-3; 8 nucleotides agree with TRBD1. The germline V gene has CDR1 LGHNA and CDR2 YSLEER. CDR3 length: 19 amino acids. After removal of 2 bases from V and 0 bases from J, the junction contained 12 bases not matched to a gene. CDR3 coding DNA: TGCGCCAGCAGCCAATTGTCCCGACAGGGGACGAGAGCCAAAAACATTCAGTACTTC. Protein sequence: CASSQLSRQGTRAKNIQYF.

The chain links TRBV4-1 to TRBJ1-2; no definite D call. Deletions cut 1 base from V and 1 base from J, with 13 bases between. CDR1 MGHRA and CDR2 YSYEKL come from the germline V gene. The CDR3 sequence is 16 residues long. The CDR3 here is CASSQGPIPINYGYTF. Written as DNA, the CDR3 is TGCGCCAGCAGCCAAGGGCCGATCCCCATTAACTATGGCTACACCTTC.

The chain joins TRBV9 to TRBJ1-2, with 7 bases identical to TRBD1. Per germline, CDR1 SGDLS and CDR2 YYNGEE. This CDR3 region has 12 residues. The ends lost 5 bases at V and 8 bases at J; junction bases unmatched: 6. The CDR3 region is CASRGQLEGYTF. The CDR3 DNA sequence: TGTGCCAGCAGGGGACAGCTAGAGGGCTACACCTTC.

This clone appeared a single time. The V gene is TRBV3-1 (or the pseudogene TRBV3-2), the J gene TRBJ2-3; 14 bases map to TRBD2. Unmatched junction bases numbered 5, after V lost 5 bases and J lost 4 bases. The CDR3 covers 16 residues. Germline V CDR1 and CDR2: LGHDT, YNNKEL (reference sequence). The CDR3 sequence: CASSWTSGGTPDTQYF. The CDR3 DNA reads TGTGCCAGCAGCTGGACTAGCGGGGGGACGCCAGATACGCAGTATTTT.